The rows below give T cell receptor beta chains drawn from one sample of a study of blood T cell repertoires in COVID-19. Assay: immunoSEQ multiplex PCR; the TCRdb copy retains only in-frame clones and omits some. Here the sample spans some 160,000 clones, approximately 84% being singletons. Sample: peripheral blood. The receptors were gathered from a woman aged 80 or older with COVID-19, enrolled during active disease. The CDR3 runs from the conserved cysteine through the conserved F or W. A D gene is named only where the DNA matches it firmly. Size values are once, few and many counts, or a class for expanded clones, and some rows have none.

cdr3_aa	cdr3_nt	clone_size	v_call	j_call	d_call	cdr3_length
CAWSVPTRGLGYTF	TGTGCCTGGAGTGTCCCGACCAGGGGTTTGGGCTACACCTTC	-	TRBV30	TRBJ1-2	-	14
CASSAAGVGSTDTQYF	TGTGCCAGCAGTGCCGCAGGGGTGGGGAGCACAGATACGCAGTATTTT	-	TRBV2	TRBJ2-3	-	16
CASSNAGTGQETQYF	TGTGCCAGCAGCAATGCCGGGACAGGGCAAGAGACCCAGTACTTC	-	TRBV21-1	TRBJ2-5	-	15
CASSQMTGVSPLHF	TGTGCCAGCAGCCAAATGACAGGGGTTTCACCCCTCCACTTT	-	TRBV3-1/TRBV3-2	TRBJ1-6	TRBD1	14
CASRIGGLRVGYTF	TGTGCCAGCCGCATTGGGGGCCTGAGGGTCGGCTACACCTTC	-	TRBV28	TRBJ1-2	-	14
CASSSVAGGGSNTGELFF	TGTGCCAGCAGTTCGGTGGCTGGCGGGGGGTCCAACACCGGGGAGCTGTTTTTT	-	TRBV6-2/TRBV6-3	TRBJ2-2	TRBD2	18
CASSYSISSERYTGELFF	TGTGCCAGCAGTTACTCGATCTCGTCCGAGAGGTACACCGGGGAGCTGTTTTTT	-	TRBV6-2/TRBV6-3	TRBJ2-2	-	18
CASSLLAGGPPLYEQYF	TGCGCCAGCAGCTTGCTAGCGGGAGGGCCCCCCCTCTACGAGCAGTACTTC	-	TRBV5-1	TRBJ2-7	TRBD2	17
CASSTRQISNTGELFF	TGTGCCAGCAGCACCCGACAGATATCGAACACCGGGGAGCTGTTTTTT	-	TRBV9	TRBJ2-2	-	16
CASSFGQGLNTEAFF	TGTGCCAGCTCTTTTGGACAGGGATTGAACACTGAAGCTTTCTTT	few	TRBV18	TRBJ1-1	TRBD1	15
CAWRGDSSSQFF	TGTGCCTGGAGAGGCGACAGTTCTTCTCAGTTCTTC	few	TRBV30	TRBJ2-1	-	12
CATSVQGGGYTF	TGTGCCACCAGTGTACAGGGCGGGGGCTACACCTTC	-	TRBV24-1	TRBJ1-2	-	12
CASSSTGTGVPYEQYF	TGTGCCAGCAGTTCAACCGGGACAGGGGTTCCCTACGAGCAGTACTTC	-	TRBV28	TRBJ2-7	TRBD1	16
CASSGRLQGASYGYTF	TGTGCCAGCAGCGGTCGATTACAGGGGGCGTCTTATGGCTACACCTTC	-	TRBV9	TRBJ1-2	TRBD1	16
CASQGRAGDTEAFF	TGTGCCAGTCAAGGTAGGGCAGGGGACACTGAAGCTTTCTTT	-	TRBV6-5	TRBJ1-1	-	14
CASSPRRTTLATNEKLFF	TGTGCCAGCAGCCCACGGAGGACCACCCTAGCAACTAATGAAAAACTGTTTTTT	-	TRBV7-2	TRBJ1-4	-	18
CSASRPGLVGNTIYF	TGCAGTGCTAGTAGGCCGGGACTCGTTGGAAACACCATATATTTT	-	TRBV20-1	TRBJ1-3	-	15
CATSREVGNVQPQHF	TGTGCCACCAGCAGGGAAGTCGGGAACGTTCAGCCCCAGCATTTT	-	TRBV15	TRBJ1-5	-	15
CASSQGDSGGDQETQYF	TGTGCCAGCAGCCAAGGGGATAGCGGGGGGGATCAAGAGACCCAGTACTTC	-	TRBV4-2	TRBJ2-5	TRBD2	17
CASSRQVGNQPQHF	TGTGCCAGCAGTCGACAGGTCGGCAATCAGCCCCAGCATTTT	-	TRBV6-2/TRBV6-3	TRBJ1-5	-	14
CASSQRPRLSYNEQFF	TGTGCCAGCAGCCAAAGACCCAGGCTCTCCTACAATGAGCAGTTCTTC	once	TRBV11-2	TRBJ2-1	-	16
CASSLVGDVGRANVLTF	TGTGCCAGCAGCTTGGTTGGAGACGTTGGAAGGGCCAACGTCCTGACTTTC	few	TRBV5-6	TRBJ2-6	-	17
CASSLVGANYGYTF	TGTGCCAGCAGCTTAGTGGGAGCTAACTATGGCTACACCTTC	-	TRBV7-2	TRBJ1-2	-	14
CASSLEGASYEQYF	TGTGCCAGCAGCTTGGAAGGGGCCAGCTACGAGCAGTACTTC	-	TRBV5-5	TRBJ2-7	-	14
CASSPWTGPGKTQYF	TGTGCCAGCAGCCCATGGACAGGGCCGGGGAAGACCCAGTACTTC	-	TRBV11-2	TRBJ2-5	TRBD1	15
CASSLSADYEQYF	TGTGCCAGCAGTTTATCGGCGGACTACGAGCAGTACTTC	once	TRBV28	TRBJ2-7	-	13
CASSLVPGTGNTIYF	TGTGCCAGCAGCTTAGTTCCAGGGACTGGAAACACCATATATTTT	-	TRBV11-2	TRBJ1-3	-	15
CASTDRAFNSPLHF	TGTGCCAGTACCGACAGGGCATTTAATTCACCCCTCCACTTT	-	TRBV19	TRBJ1-6	TRBD1	14
CASSARDYNEQFF	TGTGCCAGCAGTGCCCGGGACTACAATGAGCAGTTCTTC	-	TRBV9	TRBJ2-1	-	13
CAMRSAGESYEQYF	TGTGCCATGAGGTCAGCGGGAGAATCCTACGAGCAGTACTTC	-	TRBV10-3	TRBJ2-7	TRBD2	14
CASSGWGLAGMGYEQYF	TGTGCCAGTAGTGGATGGGGACTAGCGGGAATGGGCTACGAGCAGTACTTC	-	TRBV19	TRBJ2-7	TRBD2	17
CASFRLQGGYGYTF	TGTGCCAGCTTTCGACTGCAGGGAGGGTATGGCTACACCTTC	-	TRBV18	TRBJ1-2	-	14
CASSTLAGNSYNEQFF	TGTGCCAGCAGCACTCTAGCGGGAAACTCCTACAATGAGCAGTTCTTC	few	TRBV9	TRBJ2-1	TRBD2	16
CASSRDRNTGELFF	TGCGCCAGCAGCCGGGACAGGAACACCGGGGAGCTGTTTTTT	-	TRBV5-1	TRBJ2-2	TRBD1	14
CASSLGASGRDNEQFF	TGTGCCAGCAGCTTGGGGGCTAGCGGGAGGGACAATGAGCAGTTCTTC	-	TRBV11-3	TRBJ2-1	TRBD2	16
CATRGTPGNEQFF	TGCGCCACCCGCGGGACCCCGGGCAATGAGCAGTTCTTC	-	TRBV5-1	TRBJ2-1	-	13
CASSKTGLTAGELFF	TGTGCCAGCAGCAAGACAGGGCTCACTGCCGGGGAGCTGTTTTTT	once	TRBV5-4	TRBJ2-2	TRBD1	15
CASSSFRAGGENEQFF	TGTGCCAGCAGTTCGTTTCGAGCGGGAGGAGAAAATGAGCAGTTCTTC	-	TRBV28	TRBJ2-1	TRBD2	16
CASSSQGWETQYF	TGTGCCAGTAGTTCCCAGGGGTGGGAGACCCAGTACTTC	-	TRBV19	TRBJ2-5	-	13
CASSYTILGEQYF	TGTGCCAGCAGTTATACTATCCTCGGCGAGCAGTACTTC	-	TRBV6-5	TRBJ2-7	-	13
CASSRQGTKLFF	TGCGCCAGCAGCCGACAGGGAACAAAACTGTTTTTT	-	TRBV4-3	TRBJ1-4	TRBD1	12
CASSPRTGLAAFF	TGTGCCAGCAGCCCAAGGACAGGACTAGCAGCTTTCTTT	-	TRBV7-8	TRBJ1-1	TRBD1	13
CASSYGREPTDTQYF	TGTGCCAGCAGTTATGGGCGGGAGCCCACAGATACGCAGTATTTT	-	TRBV6-5	TRBJ2-3	TRBD2	15
CASSPLGTEEETQYF	TGTGCCAGCTCACCCTTGGGGACAGAAGAAGAGACCCAGTACTTC	-	TRBV18	TRBJ2-5	TRBD1	15
CASSLGDRPNEKLFF	TGTGCCAGCAGCTTGGGGGACAGGCCGAATGAAAAACTGTTTTTT	once	TRBV11-2	TRBJ1-4	TRBD1	15
CASSETGSGGYTF	TGTGCCAGCAGTGAAACAGGGAGTGGCGGCTACACCTTC	-	TRBV2	TRBJ1-2	-	13
CSVLTVNNEQFF	TGCAGCGTCCTAACGGTTAACAATGAGCAGTTCTTC	-	TRBV29-1	TRBJ2-1	-	12
CASSIGGILNTEAFF	TGTGCCAGTAGTATAGGGGGCATTTTAAACACTGAAGCTTTCTTT	-	TRBV19	TRBJ1-1	-	15
CASGGTTYGTQYF	TGTGCCAGTGGTGGGACTACCTACGGGACGCAGTATTTT	-	TRBV19	TRBJ2-3	TRBD2	13